This entry lists 4 T cell receptor beta chains sequenced from one sample in a study of patients and donors after allogeneic stem cell transplantation. A single record per CDR3 protein comes from TCRdb applying MiXCR to the RT-PCR reads. The sample carries roughly 940,000 distinct CDR3 sequences, more than 15% recorded once. Sequenced material: blood, either unsorted or a sorted T cell fraction (not recorded which). The receptors derive from a human donor who was either an allogeneic HSCT recipient or a stem cell or donor lymphocyte infusion donor (not recorded which). It is not recorded whose cells these are; they may come from a transplant donor.

The chain combines TRBV7-3 with TRBJ2-3, with 8 bases that match TRBD2. CDR1 and CDR2 from the germline V gene are SGHTA and FQGTGA. V lost 5 bases to trimming and J lost 14 bases; unmatched junction nucleotides: 15. There are 14 residues in the CDR3. CDR3 residues: CASSRGGLVTPWYF. CDR3 in DNA: TGTGCCAGCAGCCGGGGGGGACTAGTAACTCCCTGGTATTTT.

This clonotype was found a few times. This sequence joins TRBV5-6 and TRBJ1-5; D gene ambiguous. The CDR3 length is 14 residues. Germline CDR1 and CDR2: SGHDT and YYEEEE. V lost 3 bases and J 0 bases, leaving 7 bases between the germline ends. CDR3 region: CASSSRTSNQPQHF. The CDR3 coding sequence is TGTGCCAGCAGCTCGAGGACTAGCAATCAGCCCCAGCATTTT.

The chain links TRBV6-1 to TRBJ2-1, with a possible D match to TRBD2 (6 bases). V lost 7 bases, J lost 3 bases, and 16 bases lay in between. Germline V CDR1 and CDR2: MNHNS, SASEGT. The CDR3 is made up of 15 amino acids. CDR3 sequence (DNA): TGTGCCAGCAACAGCCGGGGACTCCACTACAATGAGCAGTTCTTC. The encoded protein is CASNSRGLHYNEQFF.

This rearrangement joins TRBV2 to TRBJ1-2, with 10 bases lining up with TRBD1. This CDR3 contains 16 residues. V shed 2 bases, J shed 8 bases, and the junction held 11 bases outside the gene matches. Germline V gene lookup returns CDR1 SNHLY and CDR2 FYNNEI. CDR3 sequence reads: CASSEPSTGGDVGYTF. CDR3 nucleotide sequence: TGTGCCAGCAGTGAACCCTCGACAGGGGGCGACGTCGGCTACACCTTC.